Presented here are 22 T cell receptor beta chains from one specimen sequenced in a study of cytomegalovirus exposure and HLA in healthy donors. Researchers ran the PCR with 60 Vbeta and 13 Jbeta primers. The protocol was immunoSEQ multiplex PCR, while the TCRdb copy is restricted to in-frame clones and leaves out a portion. The repertoire has roughly 200,000 clones, roughly 85% of them found once; the top ten carry roughly 0.64%. Material: PBMCs. These receptors were obtained from a woman between 40 and 55 years old in good health and CMV-seronegative.

This chain links TRBV5-1 with TRBJ1-5; D unclear. Germline V gene data show CDR1 as SGHRS and CDR2 as YFSETQ. Trimming took off 4 bases at V and 0 bases at J, with 20 bases between the two ends. The CDR3 sequence is 18 residues long. The CDR3 DNA is TGCGCCAGCAGCATCAGGCAAGCCCCTTTATATAGCAATCAGCCCCAGCATTTT. It specifies CASSIRQAPLYSNQPQHF. Using reference TRBV5-1 and TRBJ1-5 for the parts outside the CDR3, the full variable domain is KAGVTQTPRYLIKTRGQQVTLSCSPISGHRSVSWYQQTPGQGLQFLFEYFSETQRNKGNFPGRFSGRQFSNSRSEMNVSTLELGDSALYLCASSIRQAPLYSNQPQHFGDGTRLSIL.

In nucleotides, the CDR3 is TGTGCCAGCAGCCCGGAGCTATCTTCGTCAGATACGCAGTATTTT. Translation gives CASSPELSSSDTQYF. The genes are TRBV5-4 and TRBJ2-3; D remains ambiguous. Germline V gene lookup returns CDR1 SGHNT and CDR2 YYREEE (reference sequence). The V end was cut by 4 bases, the J end by 4 bases, with 16 bases between. There are 15 residues in the CDR3. Full variable domain (rest looked up from reference TRBV5-4 and TRBJ2-3): ETGVTQSPTHLIKTRGQQVTLRCSSQSGHNTVSWYQQALGQGPQFIFQYYREEENGRGNFPPRFSGLQFPNYSSELNVNALELDDSALYLCASSPELSSSDTQYFGPGTRLTVL.

In regard to this clone: Germline is not matched at one junction end, which may reflect a read error. This same CDR3 is encoded by further DNA sequences in the sample. The chain uses TRBV19 and TRBJ1-5; TRBD1 matches at 7 bases. The length of the CDR3 is 16 residues. Germline loops: CDR1 LNHDA, CDR2 SQIVND (reference sequence). The CDR3 DNA follows: TGTGCCAGCAGTATCTATAAGGACAGGTCAGATCAGCCCCAGCATTTT. Translated: CASSIYKDRSDQPQHF.

In its sample, this clone was seen once. V usage is TRBV6-5 and J usage is TRBJ1-5; 9 bases map to TRBD1. The CDR3 spans 15 residues. Trimming removed 5 bases from V and 9 bases from J; junction bases left unmatched: 11. Germline V gene sequence: CDR1 MNHEY, CDR2 SVGAGI. CDR3 bases: TGTGCCAGCAGTCCGGGGACAGGGCTTGGGTGGCCCCAGCATTTT. It translates to CASSPGTGLGWPQHF.

This chain joins TRBV2 and TRBJ1-2, with TRBD1 matching over 9 bases. After removal of 5 bases from V and 8 bases from J, the junction contained 0 bases not matched to a gene. The germline gives CDR1 SNHLY, CDR2 FYNNEI. This CDR3 is 11 amino acids long. The CDR3 DNA is TGTGCCAGCAGTACAGGGGGCGGCTACACCTTC. It codes for CASSTGGGYTF.

J is TRBJ2-1 and V is TRBV13, with 7 bases aligning to TRBD2. In germline, CDR1 is PRHDT, CDR2 FYEKMQ (reference sequence). There are 15 residues in the CDR3. Losses at the gene ends were 6 bases for V and 9 bases for J; bases not matched to a gene: 14. The CDR3 protein is CASREGRGINGEQFF. The CDR3 DNA reads as TGTGCCAGCAGGGAGGGGCGGGGGATTAATGGTGAGCAGTTCTTC.

The rearrangement uses TRBV6-5 and TRBJ1-1; 9 positions agree with TRBD1. V trimming: 5 bases; J trimming: 8 bases; junction bases outside the gene matches: 9. The CDR3 spans 14 residues. Germline V lookup: CDR1 MNHEY, CDR2 SVGAGI. The CDR3 loop is CASSQTPGQGEAFF. The DNA of the CDR3 is TGTGCCAGCAGTCAGACACCGGGACAGGGAGAAGCTTTCTTT.

This rearrangement joins TRBV27 to TRBJ2-7, with D possibly TRBD2 on 6 matching bases. V was pared by 7 bases and J by 6 bases, with 19 bases between. This CDR3 comprises 14 residues. Germline V gives CDR1 MNHEY, CDR2 SMNVEV (reference sequence). The CDR3 DNA reads as TGTGCCAGCACCAGAAGGCGGGGCGCGGTCGAGCAGTACTTC. Protein: CASTRRRGAVEQYF.

V usage is TRBV15 and J usage is TRBJ2-1; TRBD1 matches at 8 bases. Germline assignment: CDR1 LNHNV and CDR2 YYDKDF (reference sequence). The CDR3 loop spans 15 amino acids. V lost 5 bases to trimming and J lost 0 bases; unmatched junction nucleotides: 3. DNA of the CDR3: TGTGCCACCAGCCCGGACAGGGCCTCCTACAATGAGCAGTTCTTC. Protein sequence: CATSPDRASYNEQFF.

The V gene is TRBV30, the J gene TRBJ2-5; perhaps TRBD2 as D (6 bases). Trimming removed 0 bases from V and 5 bases from J, with 19 bases in between. The CDR3 has 16 amino acids. Germline CDR1 and CDR2: GTSNPN and SVGIG (reference sequence). This CDR3 reads CAWSVGGSARRETQYF. The CDR3 DNA is TGTGCCTGGAGTGTTGGAGGGTCGGCTCGGCGCGAGACCCAGTACTTC.

This sequence joins TRBV5-1 and TRBJ2-7; 7 nucleotides match TRBD1. The germline V gene encodes CDR1 SGHRS and CDR2 YFSETQ. The V gene end was trimmed by 2 bases and the J gene end by 2 bases; junction bases not matched to a gene: 4. The length of the CDR3 is 14 residues. Written as DNA, the CDR3 is TGCGCCAGCAGCTTACAGGGGATTACCTACGAGCAGTACTTC. Its protein product is CASSLQGITYEQYF. The complete variable domain, with remaining parts taken from reference TRBV5-1 and TRBJ2-7, reads KAGVTQTPRYLIKTRGQQVTLSCSPISGHRSVSWYQQTPGQGLQFLFEYFSETQRNKGNFPGRFSGRQFSNSRSEMNVSTLELGDSALYLCASSLQGITYEQYFGPGTRLTVT.

J is TRBJ2-7 and V is TRBV10-2, with unresolved D. In germline, CDR1 is WSHSY, CDR2 SAAADI. This CDR3 has 12 residues. Trimming removed 3 bases at V and 4 bases at J, with 7 bases between. In nucleotides, the CDR3 is TGCGCCAGCAGTGAACAGAGATACGAGCAGTACTTC. Its translation: CASSEQRYEQYF.

The CDR3 region has the DNA TGTGCCAGCAGCCTGATCGGGACTAGTGGTGGCAATGAGCAGTTCTTC. Residues: CASSLIGTSGGNEQFF. The chain employs TRBV7-3 and TRBJ2-1; 8 bases are shared with TRBD2. The trim removed 5 bases at V and 6 bases at J, leaving 12 bases unmatched. Germline values: CDR1 SGHTA, CDR2 FQGTGA. The CDR3 sequence is 16 residues long.

This chain uses TRBV27 with TRBJ2-6; maybe TRBD1 (5 bases). The CDR3 consists of 17 residues. The V end was cut by 3 bases, the J end by 0 bases, with 12 bases between. CDR1 is MNHEY and CDR2 is SMNVEV in the germline V gene (reference sequence). CDR3 protein: CASSLSRQSSGANVLTF. The CDR3 nucleotides read TGTGCCAGCAGTTTGAGTAGACAGAGCTCTGGGGCCAACGTCCTGACTTTC.

V and J are TRBV7-9 and TRBJ1-2, with no clear D. Germline V CDR1 and CDR2: SEHNR, FQNEAQ (reference sequence). CDR3 length: 13 residues. Trimming left V 6 bases short and J 6 bases short, with 14 bases between. The CDR3 here is CASSPNKIDGYTF. The DNA of the CDR3 is TGTGCCAGCAGTCCCAACAAGATTGATGGCTACACCTTC.

The gene calls are TRBV30 and TRBJ2-2; 11 bases map to TRBD2. Germline values: CDR1 GTSNPN, CDR2 SVGIG (reference sequence). V lost 8 bases and J lost 4; bases outside the gene matches: 12. This CDR3 contains 16 residues. CDR3 DNA sequence: TGTGCCACAACTAGCGGGAGAGCTTTGGGCACCGGGGAGCTGTTTTTT. It codes for CATTSGRALGTGELFF.

This clone has just a few counts. The rearrangement uses TRBV29-1 and TRBJ2-5, with 9 bases matching TRBD1. The length of the CDR3 is 14 residues. In germline, CDR1 is SQVTM, CDR2 ANQGSEA. V lost 4 bases and J lost 6; bases outside the gene matches: 9. The CDR3 loop reads CSVVGGGQGKTQYF. The CDR3 coding sequence is TGCAGCGTTGTAGGAGGGGGACAGGGTAAGACCCAGTACTTC.

The J gene is TRBJ1-1, the V gene TRBV6-1; D not resolved. CDR3 size: 12 residues. V lost 4 bases to trimming and J lost 6 bases, with 9 bases between them. Germline V gene lookup returns CDR1 MNHNS and CDR2 SASEGT. The CDR3 sequence: CASSVRGSEAFF. The CDR3 nucleotides are TGTGCCAGCAGTGTGCGCGGATCTGAAGCTTTCTTT.

This chain uses TRBV4-1 with TRBJ2-3; D not resolved. V was clipped by 0 bases and J by 0 bases, with 10 bases between them. The CDR3 has 16 residues. Germline assignment: CDR1 MGHRA and CDR2 YSYEKL. The CDR3 protein is CASSQDIAFSTDTQYF. In nucleotides, the CDR3 is TGCGCCAGCAGCCAAGATATCGCGTTCAGCACAGATACGCAGTATTTT.

The gene calls are TRBV28 and TRBJ2-7, with 10 bases identical to TRBD2. With 1 base clipped from V and 0 bases from J, the junction kept 3 bases outside the gene matches. This CDR3 is built from 16 residues. The germline V gene encodes CDR1 MDHEN and CDR2 SYDVKM. The CDR3, as DNA: TGTGCCAGCAGTTTATTCCGGACTAGCGGCTCCTACGAGCAGTACTTC. Amino acids: CASSLFRTSGSYEQYF.

This rearrangement joins TRBV6-1 to TRBJ2-7; TRBD2 is a possible D gene (6 bases). V lost 1 base to trimming and J lost 7 bases, with 8 bases between them. The CDR3 is 12 amino acids. Germline CDR1 is MNHNS and CDR2 is SASEGT. CDR3 nucleotides: TGTGCCAGCAGTGAAGGACTAGAAGAGCAGTACTTC. It specifies CASSEGLEEQYF.

The chain links TRBV5-1 to TRBJ2-1; 9 positions match TRBD2. The CDR3 runs 16 residues. V lost 1 base to trimming and J lost 8 bases; unmatched junction nucleotides: 10. Germline loops: CDR1 SGHRS, CDR2 YFSETQ. DNA for the CDR3: TGCGCCAGCAGCTTGTCGGCGGGGGGGCCTAGAGATGAGCAGTTCTTC. This encodes CASSLSAGGPRDEQFF.